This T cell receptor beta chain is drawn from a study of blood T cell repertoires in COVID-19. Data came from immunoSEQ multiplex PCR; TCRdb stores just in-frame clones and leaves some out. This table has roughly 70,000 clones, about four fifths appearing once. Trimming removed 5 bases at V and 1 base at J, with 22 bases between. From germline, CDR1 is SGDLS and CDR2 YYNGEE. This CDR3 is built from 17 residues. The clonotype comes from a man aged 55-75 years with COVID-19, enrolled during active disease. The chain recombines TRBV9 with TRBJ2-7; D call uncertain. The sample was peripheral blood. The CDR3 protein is CASSAESDPFTSYEQYF. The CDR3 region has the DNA TGTGCCAGCAGTGCCGAAAGCGACCCTTTTACTTCCTACGAGCAGTACTTC.